This entry lists 30 T cell receptor beta chains sequenced from one sample in a study of human T cells and chemical hapten exposure. A single record per CDR3 protein comes from TCRdb applying MiXCR to the RACE reads. There are around 53,000 distinct CDR3 sequences in the sample; around 9.3% occur only once, and 4.5% lies in the top ten. Time point of the sample: patch test 1, 2 weeks after DPC sensitization. The treatment was: therapeutic diphenylcyclopropenone sensitization with weekly scalp DPC. The sequences come from whole blood, collected in connection with sensitization to the hapten diphenylcyclopropenone (DPC). Receptors originate from a woman aged 50 to 65 with alopecia areata. Some clones in this sample may be carry-over from other donors' samples.

The chain uses TRBV11-2 and TRBJ2-6, with TRBD2 as a possible D gene (6 bases). The CDR3 length is 20 residues. Trimming stripped 2 bases from V and 0 bases from J, with 20 bases between. Germline lookup yields CDR1 SGHAT and CDR2 FQNNGV. The CDR3 protein is CASSLREILADLSGANVLTF. The CDR3 DNA reads TGTGCCAGCAGCTTACGCGAAATATTAGCGGACCTCTCTGGGGCCAACGTCCTGACTTTC.

In this sample, this clonotype turned up many times. This sequence joins TRBV7-9 and TRBJ2-7; 7 bases are shared with TRBD2. The V and J ends lost 5 bases and 2 bases, in that order; junction bases with no gene match: 9. The CDR3 consists of 15 residues. Germline V lookup: CDR1 SEHNR, CDR2 FQNEAQ (reference sequence). The CDR3 region is CASSRVVGGAYEQYF. DNA for the CDR3: TGTGCCAGCAGCCGCGTGGTGGGAGGGGCCTACGAGCAGTACTTC.

The V and J genes are TRBV7-2 and TRBJ2-3; 7 nucleotides line up with TRBD1. This CDR3 has 13 amino acids. V dropped 5 bases and J dropped 4; count of bases not matched to a gene: 3. In germline, CDR1 is SGHTA, CDR2 FQGNSA. In DNA form, the CDR3 reads TGTGCCAGCAGCATTCAGGGGGCAGATACGCAGTATTTT. As protein: CASSIQGADTQYF.

This clonotype has ten or more counts. The V call is TRBV4-1, the J call TRBJ2-7; 7 positions match TRBD1. CDR3 length equals 18 residues. The germline V gene encodes CDR1 MGHRA and CDR2 YSYEKL. V dropped 0 bases and J dropped 0; count of bases not matched to a gene: 11. The CDR3 spells CASSQERDGTVISYEQYF. The CDR3 region has the DNA TGCGCCAGCAGCCAAGAACGGGACGGGACAGTTATCTCCTACGAGCAGTACTTC.

This clonotype was detected only a few times. The CDR3 loop reads CASSLRGTVDTQYF. The DNA of the CDR3 is TGTGCCAGCAGTTTGCGCGGGACCGTAGATACGCAGTATTTT. The chain uses TRBV28 and TRBJ2-3; D possibly corresponds to TRBD2 (6 bases). The length of the CDR3 is 14 residues. V was shortened by 3 bases and J by 5 bases, with 12 bases between the two germline ends. Germline V gene lookup returns CDR1 MDHEN and CDR2 SYDVKM. Full variable domain (rest looked up from reference TRBV28 and TRBJ2-3): DVKVTQSSRYLVKRTGEKVFLECVQDMDHENMFWYRQDPGLGLRLIYFSYDVKMKEKGDIPEGYSVSREKKERFSLILESASTNQTSMYLCASSLRGTVDTQYFGPGTRLTVL.

This clonotype came up many times. This chain joins TRBV28 and TRBJ2-3; no clear D. The CDR3 runs 13 residues. Germline V gene sequence: CDR1 MDHEN, CDR2 SYDVKM. V was clipped by 2 bases and J by 1 base, with 4 bases between them. CDR3 nucleotides: TGTGCCAGCAGTTTACCAGGCACAGATACGCAGTATTTT. Its translation is CASSLPGTDTQYF.

At least ten counts were recorded for this clonotype. The V and J genes are TRBV20-1 and TRBJ2-3; 7 nucleotides align to TRBD1. Germline V gene data show CDR1 as DFQATT and CDR2 as SNEGSKA (reference sequence). Unmatched junction bases numbered 14, after V lost 6 bases and J lost 2 bases. The CDR3 is 16 amino acids. The CDR3 DNA reads TGCAGTGCACCGACCCTACAGGGGCGATACACAGATACGCAGTATTTT. It is translated as CSAPTLQGRYTDTQYF.

V usage is TRBV29-1 and J usage is TRBJ2-5; 11 bases map to TRBD2. CDR3 length: 15 residues. Germline assignment: CDR1 SQVTM and CDR2 ANQGSEA. The junction had 2 bases not matched to a gene; V was cut back by 1 base and J by 1 base. CDR3 residues: CSVEGGLAVQETQYF. The CDR3 DNA reads TGCAGCGTTGAAGGGGGACTAGCGGTCCAAGAGACCCAGTACTTC. Variable domain in full (rest from reference TRBV29-1 and TRBJ2-5): SAVISQKPSRDICQRGTSLTIQCQVDSQVTMMFWYRQQPGQSLTLIATANQGSEATYESGFVIDKFPISRPNLTFSTLTVSNMSPEDSSIYLCSVEGGLAVQETQYFGPGTRLLVL.

The sample holds many counts of this clonotype. The chain links TRBV20-1 to TRBJ2-7; 8 nucleotides agree with TRBD2. The CDR3 contains 16 residues. Germline CDR1 and CDR2: DFQATT and SNEGSKA (reference sequence). The J segment lost 1 base and the V segment lost 0 bases, leaving 8 bases of the junction unmatched. The CDR3 bases are TGCAGTGCTAGAGATTTAGGAGCGGGGGCTTCCTACGAGCAGTACTTC. It codes for CSARDLGAGASYEQYF.

Many counts were recorded for this clonotype. The chain is built from TRBV5-1 and TRBJ2-3; tentative D call: TRBD2 (6 bases). Looked up from germline, CDR1 is SGHRS and CDR2 is YFSETQ. The CDR3 has 14 amino acids. V lost 6 bases to trimming and J lost 2 bases, with 13 bases between them. This chain's CDR3 is CASTSGGSTDTQYF. DNA for the CDR3: TGCGCCAGCACCTCCGGAGGGTCCACAGATACGCAGTATTTT.

Ten or more counts support this clonotype. The V and J genes are TRBV2 and TRBJ1-5; D perhaps matches TRBD1 (5 bases). The CDR3 totals 15 residues. V was trimmed by 7 bases and J by 0 bases, leaving 13 bases between them. Germline CDR1 is SNHLY and CDR2 is FYNNEI. The CDR3 loop reads CASKKQEYSNQPQHF. The CDR3 DNA reads as TGTGCCAGCAAGAAACAGGAATATAGCAATCAGCCCCAGCATTTT.

In its sample, this clonotype was seen many times. The gene calls are TRBV24-1 and TRBJ2-1; no clear D gene. This CDR3 region has 11 residues. Looked up from germline, CDR1 is KGHDR and CDR2 is SFDVKD. Trimming cost V 9 bases and J 5 bases, with 7 bases left between them. The chain's CDR3 is CATGAHNEQFF. As DNA, the CDR3 is TGTGCCACCGGCGCCCACAATGAGCAGTTCTTC.

This chain joins TRBV7-2 and TRBJ1-5; TRBD1 aligns across 8 bases. Germline-derived CDR1 and CDR2 are SGHTA and FQGNSA. The ends lost 5 bases at V and 2 bases at J; junction bases unmatched: 8. The CDR3 contains 16 residues. CDR3 bases: TGTGCCAGCAGCCCCCGGACAGGGACTGGCAATCAGCCCCAGCATTTT. Protein sequence: CASSPRTGTGNQPQHF.

The table lists this clonotype with many counts. This chain links TRBV6-6 with TRBJ1-4; D call uncertain. The CDR3 consists of 14 residues. Between the trimmed V and J ends, which lost 7 bases and 0 bases, there was a span of 9 bases. Per germline, CDR1 MNHNY and CDR2 SVGAGI (reference sequence). CDR3 in DNA: TGTGCCAGCATGGAGGGTGCAACTAATGAAAAACTGTTTTTT. This encodes CASMEGATNEKLFF.

This clonotype was found many times. The chain couples TRBV24-1 to TRBJ2-1; D is perhaps TRBD1 (5 bases). Germline CDR1 KGHDR, CDR2 SFDVKD. Trimming stripped 1 base from V and 7 bases from J, with 10 bases between. This CDR3 is 14 amino acids long. For the CDR3, the DNA is TGTGCCACCAGTGATTTCCCCAGGGTGAATGAGCAGTTCTTC. Protein product: CATSDFPRVNEQFF.

This clonotype was counted between two and nine times. The chain uses TRBV28 and TRBJ1-2; D uncertain. The germline gives CDR1 MDHEN, CDR2 SYDVKM. Trimming shortened V by 7 bases and J by 8 bases, and 23 bases separated the two germline ends. The CDR3 runs 15 residues. The CDR3 sequence is CASTIPRFSATGYTF. The CDR3 bases are TGTGCCAGCACCATCCCCCGTTTTTCGGCGACGGGCTACACCTTC.

The rearrangement links TRBV5-4 to TRBJ2-3; 10 bases map to TRBD1. Looked up from germline, CDR1 is SGHNT and CDR2 is YYREEE (reference sequence). J lost 0 bases, V lost 4 bases, and 5 bases had no gene match. This CDR3 spans 16 amino acids. This CDR3 is CASSRQGARSTDTQYF. CDR3 nucleotides: TGTGCCAGCAGCCGACAGGGGGCGCGGAGCACAGATACGCAGTATTTT.

Many counts were recorded for this clonotype. This rearrangement joins TRBV18 to TRBJ2-1, with TRBD2 matching 11 bases. V shed 5 bases and J 1 base; nucleotides not matched to a gene: 13. Per germline, CDR1 KGHSH and CDR2 LQKENI. There are 19 residues in the CDR3. The CDR3 loop is CASSRDGSGRALSYNEQFF. CDR3 in DNA: TGTGCCAGCTCAAGGGACGGTAGCGGGAGGGCCTTATCCTACAATGAGCAGTTCTTC. Full variable domain (rest looked up from reference TRBV18 and TRBJ2-1): NAGVMQNPRHLVRRRGQEARLRCSPMKGHSHVYWYRQLPEEGLKFMVYLQKENIIDESGMPKERFSAEFPKEGPSILRIQQVVRGDSAAYFCASSRDGSGRALSYNEQFFGPGTRLTVL.

This clonotype showed up many times. This chain uses TRBV7-2 with TRBJ2-6; no reliable D call. The CDR3 has 15 amino acids. The V gene lost 10 bases and the J gene lost 2 bases, with 15 bases spanning the gap. Germline lookup yields CDR1 SGHTA and CDR2 FQGNSA. CDR3 nucleotide sequence: TGTGCCACCGGCCCGAGGTTTCCTGGGGCCAACGTCCTGACTTTC. Its protein product is CATGPRFPGANVLTF.

This rearrangement joins TRBV28 to TRBJ1-1, with 10 nucleotides matching TRBD1. The CDR3 has 16 amino acids. The J segment lost 0 bases and the V segment lost 6 bases, leaving 7 bases of the junction unmatched. Germline CDR1 is MDHEN and CDR2 is SYDVKM. CDR3 sequence (DNA): TGTGCCAGCAGCCGGGACAGGGGAGATATGAACACTGAAGCTTTCTTT. It encodes CASSRDRGDMNTEAFF.

This clonotype was recorded many times. The chain employs TRBV7-2 and TRBJ1-5, with a possible D match to TRBD1 (6 bases). V dropped 5 bases and J dropped 3 bases, with 26 bases sitting between them. The CDR3 is 19 amino acids. CDR1 SGHTA and CDR2 FQGNSA come from the germline V gene. The CDR3 DNA is TGTGCCAGCAGCACCGCGGCTGGACAGCCAGGCCCTCTCAATCAGCCCCAGCATTTT. Translating gives CASSTAAGQPGPLNQPQHF.

This clonotype came up many times. V and J are TRBV7-9 and TRBJ2-5; TRBD1 or TRBD2 may be the D gene (5 bases each). The CDR3 loop spans 14 amino acids. Germline assignment: CDR1 SEHNR and CDR2 FQNEAQ (reference sequence). Between the trimmed V and J ends, which lost 4 bases and 5 bases, there was a span of 14 bases. In DNA form, the CDR3 reads TGTGCCAGCAGCTCGACGGGACCGCGGGAGACCCAGTACTTC. Protein: CASSSTGPRETQYF.

This clonotype was counted at least ten times. This chain links TRBV2 with TRBJ1-2; D is uncertain. The CDR3 is made up of 13 amino acids. CDR1 and CDR2 (germline): SNHLY, FYNNEI. The ends were cut back, 3 bases at V and 4 bases at J, with 9 bases in the middle. The CDR3: CASSDEQTYGYTF. DNA for the CDR3: TGTGCCAGCAGTGATGAACAGACCTATGGCTACACCTTC.

The table lists this clonotype with many counts. The genes are TRBV27 and TRBJ2-2; D call uncertain. Germline-derived CDR1 and CDR2 are MNHEY and SMNVEV (reference sequence). The CDR3 is made up of 14 amino acids. V dropped 5 bases and J dropped 1 base, with 8 bases sitting between them. In DNA form, the CDR3 reads TGTGCCAGCAGTCCGTACAAGAACACCGGGGAGCTGTTTTTT. Translation: CASSPYKNTGELFF.

This clonotype was counted at least ten times. The chain carries TRBV29-1 and TRBJ1-1, with D perhaps TRBD1 (6 bases). Germline V gene lookup returns CDR1 SQVTM and CDR2 ANQGSEA. V lost 7 bases and J 0 bases, leaving 12 bases between the germline ends. The CDR3 contains 13 residues. The CDR3 nucleotides read TGCAGCGCTCGGACAGAGCTGAACACTGAAGCTTTCTTT. Amino acids: CSARTELNTEAFF. Supplemented by reference TRBV29-1 and TRBJ1-1, the full variable domain reads SAVISQKPSRDICQRGTSLTIQCQVDSQVTMMFWYRQQPGQSLTLIATANQGSEATYESGFVIDKFPISRPNLTFSTLTVSNMSPEDSSIYLCSARTELNTEAFFGQGTRLTVV.

V is TRBV4-3 and J is TRBJ1-4, with TRBD1 matching over 12 bases. J gave up 11 bases and V 0 bases, and 1 base lay outside the gene matches. The CDR3 is 14 residues long. In germline, CDR1 is LGHNA, CDR2 YSLEER. CDR3 nucleotides: TGCGCCAGCAGCCAAGACGGGACAGGGGGCAAACTGTTTTTT. It encodes CASSQDGTGGKLFF.

Many counts were recorded for this clonotype. This sequence joins TRBV4-1 and TRBJ1-3; D not certain. Trimming left V 0 bases short and J 8 bases short, with 14 bases between. The CDR3 is 15 residues long. Germline CDR1 MGHRA, CDR2 YSYEKL. The CDR3 protein is CASSQDTPTRHTIYF. The CDR3 nucleotides read TGCGCCAGCAGCCAAGATACCCCCACACGGCACACCATATATTTT.

The chain has TRBV20-1 and TRBJ1-5; D gene uncertain. Looked up from germline, CDR1 is DFQATT and CDR2 is SNEGSKA (reference sequence). CDR3 length: 16 amino acids. Trimming pared 3 bases from V and 0 bases from J, leaving 15 bases between. CDR3 bases: TGCAGTGCTAGGGACCGTCTCTCTTATAGCAATCAGCCCCAGCATTTT. This encodes CSARDRLSYSNQPQHF.

This clonotype was observed a handful of times. The V call is TRBV28, the J call TRBJ1-2; tentatively, D is TRBD1 (5 bases). The V end was cut by 4 bases, the J end by 7 bases, with 10 bases between. The length of the CDR3 is 12 residues. Germline-derived CDR1 and CDR2 are MDHEN and SYDVKM. The CDR3 coding sequence is TGTGCCAGCAGTTACTGGGGGGTTGGCTACACCTTC. This codes for CASSYWGVGYTF.

This clonotype was seen repeatedly, ten times or more. The chain employs TRBV12-3 or TRBV12-4 and TRBJ1-2; TRBD1 matches 7 bases. This CDR3 is built from 13 residues. With 6 bases clipped from V and 6 bases from J, the junction kept 7 bases outside the gene matches. The CDR3 sequence is CASRTGWTDGYTF. As DNA, the CDR3 is TGTGCCAGCAGGACAGGGTGGACTGATGGCTACACCTTC.